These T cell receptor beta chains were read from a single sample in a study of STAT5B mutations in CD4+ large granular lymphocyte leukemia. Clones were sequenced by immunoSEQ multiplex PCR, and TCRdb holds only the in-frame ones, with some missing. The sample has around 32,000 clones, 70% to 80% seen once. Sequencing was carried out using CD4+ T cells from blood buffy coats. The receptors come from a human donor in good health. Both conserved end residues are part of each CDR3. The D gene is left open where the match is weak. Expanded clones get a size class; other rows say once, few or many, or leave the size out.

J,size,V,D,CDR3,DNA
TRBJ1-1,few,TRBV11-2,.,CASSLGQNTEAFF,TGTGCCAGCAGCTTAGGGCAGAACACTGAAGCTTTCTTT
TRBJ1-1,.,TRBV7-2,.,CASNLRGANTEAFF,TGTGCCAGCAATCTTCGGGGGGCGAACACTGAAGCTTTCTTT
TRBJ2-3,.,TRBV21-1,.,CASSKDPRDSTDTQYF,TGTGCCAGCAGCAAAGATCCTCGGGACTCGACAGATACGCAGTATTTT
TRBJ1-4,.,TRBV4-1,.,CASSQDGGVNEKLFF,TGCGCCAGCAGCCAAGATGGGGGAGTCAATGAAAAACTGTTTTTT
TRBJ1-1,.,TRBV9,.,CASSPRTALNTEAFF,TGTGCCAGCAGCCCCAGGACAGCCTTGAACACTGAAGCTTTCTTT
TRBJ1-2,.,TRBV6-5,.,CASSSKRLYGYTF,TGTGCCAGCAGTTCCAAAAGGCTCTATGGCTACACCTTC
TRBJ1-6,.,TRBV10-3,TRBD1,CAISEDRGRSPLHF,TGTGCCATCAGTGAAGACAGGGGGCGATCACCCCTCCACTTT
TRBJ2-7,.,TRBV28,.,CASSSQIPYEQYF,TGTGCCAGCAGTTCCCAAATTCCCTACGAGCAGTACTTC
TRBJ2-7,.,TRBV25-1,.,CASSDSGNSYEQYF,TGTGCCAGCAGTGATTCAGGCAACTCCTACGAGCAGTACTTC
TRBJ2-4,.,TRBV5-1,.,CASGTLQGTKNIQYF,TGCGCCAGCGGAACCCTACAGGGTACAAAAAACATTCAGTACTTC
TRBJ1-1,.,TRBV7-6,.,CASSLLSRGQTEAFF,TGTGCCAGCAGCTTACTTTCTCGGGGTCAGACTGAAGCTTTCTTT
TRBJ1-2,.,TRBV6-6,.,CASSYPQGGNYGYTF,TGTGCCAGCAGTTATCCCCAGGGCGGTAACTATGGCTACACCTTC
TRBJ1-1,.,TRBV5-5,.,CASSLLGYGAFF,TGTGCCAGCAGCTTGCTGGGGTACGGAGCTTTCTTT
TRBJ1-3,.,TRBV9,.,CASSGNSGNTIYF,TGTGCCAGCAGCGGGAACTCTGGAAACACCATATATTTT
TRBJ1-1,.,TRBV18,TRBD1,CASSPMQGAANTEAFF,TGTGCCAGCTCACCAATGCAGGGGGCGGCGAACACTGAAGCTTTCTTT
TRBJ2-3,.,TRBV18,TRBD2,CASSDLAGVDTQYF,TGTGCCAGCTCAGATCTAGCGGGGGTGGATACGCAGTATTTT
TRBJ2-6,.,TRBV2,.,CASSHTGQAHSGANVLTF,TGTGCCAGCAGTCATACTGGACAAGCCCACTCTGGGGCCAACGTCCTGACTTTC
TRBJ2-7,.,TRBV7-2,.,CASSHRQASSYEQYF,TGTGCCAGCAGCCACAGACAGGCGAGCTCCTACGAGCAGTACTTC
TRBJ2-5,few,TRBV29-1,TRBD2,CSVERGGARETQYF,TGCAGCGTTGAACGGGGGGGCGCCCGGGAGACCCAGTACTTC
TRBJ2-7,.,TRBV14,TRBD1,CASSQVRGNSYEQYF,TGTGCCAGCAGCCAAGTCAGGGGGAACTCCTACGAGCAGTACTTC
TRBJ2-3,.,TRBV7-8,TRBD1,CASSSTGTGRDTQYF,TGTGCCAGCAGCTCGACCGGGACAGGGCGGGATACGCAGTATTTT
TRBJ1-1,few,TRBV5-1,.,CASSLGGVGTEAFF,TGCGCCAGCAGCTTGGGCGGGGTTGGCACTGAAGCTTTCTTT
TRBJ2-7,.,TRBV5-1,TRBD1,CASSLLTGGMYEQYF,TGCGCCAGCAGCTTGTTGACAGGGGGAATGTACGAGCAGTACTTC
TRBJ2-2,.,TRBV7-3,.,CASSSMVGSTGELFF,TGTGCCAGCAGCTCAATGGTCGGGTCGACGGGGGAGCTGTTTTTT
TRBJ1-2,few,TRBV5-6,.,CASRSSYGYTF,TGTGCCAGCAGGAGTTCTTATGGCTACACCTTC
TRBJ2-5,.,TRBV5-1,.,CASSLAGSGETQYF,TGCGCCAGCAGCTTGGCGGGGTCCGGGGAGACCCAGTACTTC
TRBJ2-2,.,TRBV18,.,CASSPPRAAGELFF,TGTGCCAGCTCACCCCCACGCGCTGCCGGGGAGCTGTTTTTT
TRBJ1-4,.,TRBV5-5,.,CASSLVVTNEKLFF,TGTGCCAGCAGCTTGGTTGTAACTAATGAAAAACTGTTTTTT
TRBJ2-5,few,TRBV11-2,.,CASSSGSFAGETQYF,TGTGCCAGCAGCTCCGGCTCCTTCGCGGGAGAGACCCAGTACTTC
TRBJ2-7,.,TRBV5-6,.,CASSYGGQIHEQYF,TGTGCCAGCAGCTATGGAGGACAGATCCACGAGCAGTACTTC
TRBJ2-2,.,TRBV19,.,CASSRPAGSGELFF,TGTGCCAGTAGTCGGCCGGCGGGGTCCGGGGAGCTGTTTTTT
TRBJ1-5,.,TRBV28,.,CASSLTGVRDQPQHF,TGTGCCAGCAGTTTAACGGGAGTTCGTGATCAGCCCCAGCATTTT
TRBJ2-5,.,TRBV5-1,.,CASSWKKGEGFQETQYF,TGCGCCAGCAGCTGGAAGAAGGGCGAGGGGTTTCAAGAGACCCAGTACTTC
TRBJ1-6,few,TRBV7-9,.,CASSFPVDNSPLHF,TGTGCCAGCAGCTTTCCAGTGGACAATTCACCCCTCCACTTT
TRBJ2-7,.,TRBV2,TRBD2,CASSPLAGTTYEQYF,TGTGCCAGCAGTCCTCTAGCGGGGACTACCTACGAGCAGTACTTC
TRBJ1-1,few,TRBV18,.,CASSPGTYTEAFF,TGTGCCAGCTCACCGGGGACCTACACTGAAGCTTTCTTT
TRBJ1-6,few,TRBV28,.,CASSLGQNDPLGAIYNSPLHF,TGTGCCAGCAGTTTGGGACAAAATGACCCACTAGGAGCTATATATAATTCACCCCTCCACTTT
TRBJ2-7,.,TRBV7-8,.,CASSLSAGYEQYF,TGTGCCAGCAGCTTATCGGCGGGCTACGAGCAGTACTTC
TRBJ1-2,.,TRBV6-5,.,CASSYSPLDGYGYTF,TGTGCCAGCAGTTACTCACCTTTGGACGGCTATGGCTACACCTTC
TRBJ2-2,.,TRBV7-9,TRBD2,CASSFRASGAHGELFF,TGTGCCAGCAGTTTCAGGGCTAGCGGGGCCCACGGGGAGCTGTTTTTT
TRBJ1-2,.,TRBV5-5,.,CASSWVEGPYGYTF,TGTGCCAGCAGTTGGGTTGAAGGCCCCTATGGCTACACCTTC
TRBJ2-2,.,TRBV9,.,CATRKDANTGELFF,TGTGCCACCCGGAAGGACGCGAACACCGGGGAGCTGTTTTTT
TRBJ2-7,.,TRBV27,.,CASRSAQSEQYF,TGTGCCAGCAGGTCAGCACAGTCCGAGCAGTACTTC
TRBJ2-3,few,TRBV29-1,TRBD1,CSVEVGTGDTQYF,TGCAGCGTTGAAGTCGGGACAGGAGATACGCAGTATTTT
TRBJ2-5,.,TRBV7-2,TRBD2,CASSLSRSPGGFQETQYF,TGTGCCAGCAGTCTATCGCGGTCTCCGGGGGGATTCCAAGAGACCCAGTACTTC
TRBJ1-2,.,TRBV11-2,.,CASSLSWRNHDGYTF,TGTGCCAGCAGCTTATCTTGGCGAAACCATGATGGCTACACCTTC
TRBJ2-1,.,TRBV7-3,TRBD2,CASSLEAGEQFF,TGTGCCAGCAGCTTAGAAGCGGGGGAGCAGTTCTTC
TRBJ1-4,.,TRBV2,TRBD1,CASSEVTGGSNEKLFF,TGTGCCAGCAGTGAAGTGACAGGGGGATCTAATGAAAAACTGTTTTTT
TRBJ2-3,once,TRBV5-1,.,CASSLRGGPTDTQYF,TGCGCCAGCAGCCTGCGAGGGGGGCCCACAGATACGCAGTATTTT
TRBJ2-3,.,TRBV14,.,CASSQWSLPPGDTQYF,TGTGCCAGCAGCCAATGGTCCCTACCCCCCGGCGATACGCAGTATTTT
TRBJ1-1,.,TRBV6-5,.,CATGRGMNTEAFF,TGTGCCACTGGTCGGGGAATGAACACTGAAGCTTTCTTT
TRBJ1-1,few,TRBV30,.,CAWSRPGAPEAFF,TGTGCCTGGAGTCGACCAGGGGCCCCTGAAGCTTTCTTT